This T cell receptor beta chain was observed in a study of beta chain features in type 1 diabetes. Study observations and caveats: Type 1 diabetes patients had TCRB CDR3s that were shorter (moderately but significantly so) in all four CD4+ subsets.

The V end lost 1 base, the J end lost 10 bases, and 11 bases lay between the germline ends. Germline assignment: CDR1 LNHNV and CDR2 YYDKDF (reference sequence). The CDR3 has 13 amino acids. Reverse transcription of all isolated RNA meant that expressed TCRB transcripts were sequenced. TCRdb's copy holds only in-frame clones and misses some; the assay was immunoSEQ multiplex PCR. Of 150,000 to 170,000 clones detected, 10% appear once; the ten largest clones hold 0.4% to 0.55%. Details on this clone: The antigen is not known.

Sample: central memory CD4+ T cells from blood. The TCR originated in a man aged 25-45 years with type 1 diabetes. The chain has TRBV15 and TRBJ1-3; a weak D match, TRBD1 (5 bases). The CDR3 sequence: CATSRGGEGTIYF. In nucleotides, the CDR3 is TGTGCCACCAGCAGAGGTGGGGAGGGGACCATATATTTT.